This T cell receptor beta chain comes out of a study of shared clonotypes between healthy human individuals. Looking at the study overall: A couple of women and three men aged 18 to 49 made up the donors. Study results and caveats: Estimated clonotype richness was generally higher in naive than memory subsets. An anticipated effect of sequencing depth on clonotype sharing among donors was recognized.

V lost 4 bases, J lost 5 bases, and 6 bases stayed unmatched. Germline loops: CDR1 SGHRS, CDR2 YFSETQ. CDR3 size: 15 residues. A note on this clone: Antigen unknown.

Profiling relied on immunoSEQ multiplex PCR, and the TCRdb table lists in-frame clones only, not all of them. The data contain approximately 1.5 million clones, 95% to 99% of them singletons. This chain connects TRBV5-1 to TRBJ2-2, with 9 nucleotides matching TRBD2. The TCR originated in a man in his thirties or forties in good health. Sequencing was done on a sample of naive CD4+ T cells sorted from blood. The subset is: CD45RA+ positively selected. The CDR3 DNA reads TGCGCCAGCAGCGGTAGCGGGAGTGGGACCGGGGAGCTGTTTTTT. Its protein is CASSGSGSGTGELFF.